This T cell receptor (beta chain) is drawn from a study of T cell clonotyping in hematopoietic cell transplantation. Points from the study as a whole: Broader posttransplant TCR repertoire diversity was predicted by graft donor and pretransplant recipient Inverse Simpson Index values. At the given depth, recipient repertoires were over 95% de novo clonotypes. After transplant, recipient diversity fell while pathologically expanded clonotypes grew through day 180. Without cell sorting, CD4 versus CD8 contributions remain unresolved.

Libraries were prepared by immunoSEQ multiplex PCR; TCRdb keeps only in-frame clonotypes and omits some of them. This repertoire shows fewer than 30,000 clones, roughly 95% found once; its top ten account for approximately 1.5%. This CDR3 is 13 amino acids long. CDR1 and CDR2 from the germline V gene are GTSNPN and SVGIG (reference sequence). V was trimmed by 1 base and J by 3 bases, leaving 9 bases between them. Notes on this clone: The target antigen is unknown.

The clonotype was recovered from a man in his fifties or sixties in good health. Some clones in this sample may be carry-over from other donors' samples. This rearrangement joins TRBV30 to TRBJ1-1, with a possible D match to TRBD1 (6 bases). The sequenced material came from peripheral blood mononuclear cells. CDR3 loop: CAWSGQVHTEAFF. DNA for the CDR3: TGTGCCTGGAGTGGACAGGTGCACACTGAAGCTTTCTTT.